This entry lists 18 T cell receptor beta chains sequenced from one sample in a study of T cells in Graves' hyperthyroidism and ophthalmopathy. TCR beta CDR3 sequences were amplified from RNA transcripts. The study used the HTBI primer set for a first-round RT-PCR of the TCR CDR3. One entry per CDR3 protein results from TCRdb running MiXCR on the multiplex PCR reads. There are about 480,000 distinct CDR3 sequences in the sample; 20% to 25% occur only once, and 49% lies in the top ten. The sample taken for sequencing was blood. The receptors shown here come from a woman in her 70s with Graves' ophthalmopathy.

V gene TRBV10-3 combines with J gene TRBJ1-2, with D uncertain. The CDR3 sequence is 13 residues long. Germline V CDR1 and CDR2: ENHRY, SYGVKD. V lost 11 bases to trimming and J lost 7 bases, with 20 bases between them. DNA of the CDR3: TGTGCCGCCGCCCGGACGGGGTTGGGTGGCTACACCTTC. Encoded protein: CAAARTGLGGYTF.

The CDR3 region has the DNA TGTGCCAGTAGTATGGGACTAGCGCACACCGGGGAGCTGTTTTTT. Residues: CASSMGLAHTGELFF. J is TRBJ2-2 and V is TRBV19; 10 bases fit TRBD2. CDR3 length: 15 amino acids. From germline, CDR1 is LNHDA and CDR2 SQIVND (reference sequence). Unmatched junction bases numbered 1, after V lost 3 bases and J lost 3 bases.

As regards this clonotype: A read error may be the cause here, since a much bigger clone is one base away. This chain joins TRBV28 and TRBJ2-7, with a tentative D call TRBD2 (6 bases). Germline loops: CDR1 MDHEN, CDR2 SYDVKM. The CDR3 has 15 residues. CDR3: CASTKGGSSSHEQYF. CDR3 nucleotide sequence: TGTGCCAGCACAAAAGGAGGGTCCAGCTCCCACGAGCAGTACTTC.

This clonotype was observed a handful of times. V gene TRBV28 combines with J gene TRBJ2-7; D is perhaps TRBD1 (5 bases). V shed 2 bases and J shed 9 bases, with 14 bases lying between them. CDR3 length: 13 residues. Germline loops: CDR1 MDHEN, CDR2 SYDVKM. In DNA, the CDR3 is TGTGCCAGCAGTTTAGGGGCGCCTTCTGTGCAGTACTTC. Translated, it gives CASSLGAPSVQYF. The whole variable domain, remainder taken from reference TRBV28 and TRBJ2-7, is DVKVTQSSRYLVKRTGEKVFLECVQDMDHENMFWYRQDPGLGLRLIYFSYDVKMKEKGDIPEGYSVSREKKERFSLILESASTNQTSMYLCASSLGAPSVQYFGPGTRLTVT.

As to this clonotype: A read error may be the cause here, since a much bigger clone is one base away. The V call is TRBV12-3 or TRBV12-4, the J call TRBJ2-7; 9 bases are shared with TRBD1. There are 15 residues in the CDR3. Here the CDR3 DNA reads TGTGCCAGCGGTTTAGGAGGGGACAGGGACAACGAGCAGTACTTC. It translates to CASGLGGDRDNEQYF.

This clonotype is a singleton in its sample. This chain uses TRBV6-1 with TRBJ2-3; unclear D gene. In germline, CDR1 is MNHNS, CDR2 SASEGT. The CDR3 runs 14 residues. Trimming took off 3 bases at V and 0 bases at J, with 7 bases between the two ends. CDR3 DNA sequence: TGTGCCAGCAGTGAGAGTGCTAGCACAGATACGCAGTATTTT. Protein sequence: CASSESASTDTQYF.

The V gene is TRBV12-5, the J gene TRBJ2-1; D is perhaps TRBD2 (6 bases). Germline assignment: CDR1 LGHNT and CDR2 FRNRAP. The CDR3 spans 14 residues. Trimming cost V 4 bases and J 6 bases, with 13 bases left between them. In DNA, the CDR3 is TGTGCTAGTGGTTCCGGGACTGTTTTCAATGAGCAGTTCTTC. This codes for CASGSGTVFNEQFF.

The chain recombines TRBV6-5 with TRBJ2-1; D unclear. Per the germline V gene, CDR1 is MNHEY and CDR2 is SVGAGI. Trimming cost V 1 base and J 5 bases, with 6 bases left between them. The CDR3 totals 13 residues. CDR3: CASSYLIHNEQFF. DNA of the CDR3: TGTGCCAGCAGTTACTTGATACACAATGAGCAGTTCTTC.

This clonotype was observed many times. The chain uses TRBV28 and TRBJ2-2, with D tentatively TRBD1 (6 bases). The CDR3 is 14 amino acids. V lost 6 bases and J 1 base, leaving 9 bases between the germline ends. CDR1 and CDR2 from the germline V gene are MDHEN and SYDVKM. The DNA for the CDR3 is TGTGCCAGCAGCCCACAGGGGAACACCGGGGAGCTGTTTTTT. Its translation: CASSPQGNTGELFF. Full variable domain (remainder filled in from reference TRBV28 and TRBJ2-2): DVKVTQSSRYLVKRTGEKVFLECVQDMDHENMFWYRQDPGLGLRLIYFSYDVKMKEKGDIPEGYSVSREKKERFSLILESASTNQTSMYLCASSPQGNTGELFFGEGSRLTVL.

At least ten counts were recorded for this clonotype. CDR3 in amino acids: CASSFRQGKVTQYF. Here the CDR3 DNA reads TGTGCCAGCAGCTTCCGCCAGGGGAAAGTTACCCAGTACTTC. The chain is built from TRBV7-2 and TRBJ2-5; maybe TRBD1 (6 bases). The CDR3 extends over 14 amino acids. Germline V gives CDR1 SGHTA, CDR2 FQGNSA. The V end lost 3 bases, the J end lost 8 bases, and 16 bases lay between the germline ends.

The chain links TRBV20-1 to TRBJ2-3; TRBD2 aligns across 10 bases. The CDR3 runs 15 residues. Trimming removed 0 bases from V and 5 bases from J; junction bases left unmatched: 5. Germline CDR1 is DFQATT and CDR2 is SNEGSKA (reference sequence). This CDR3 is CSARDLRLAGDTQYF. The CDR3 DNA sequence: TGCAGTGCTAGAGATTTGAGACTAGCGGGAGATACGCAGTATTTT.

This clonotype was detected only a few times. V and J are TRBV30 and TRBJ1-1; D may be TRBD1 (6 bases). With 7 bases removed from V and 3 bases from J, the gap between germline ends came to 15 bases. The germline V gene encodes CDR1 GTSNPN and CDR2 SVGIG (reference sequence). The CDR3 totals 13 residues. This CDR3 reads CAFNQRGDTEAFF. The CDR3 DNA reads TGTGCCTTTAACCAGAGGGGGGACACTGAAGCTTTCTTT. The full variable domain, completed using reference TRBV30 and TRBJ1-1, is SQTIHQWPATLVQPVGSPLSLECTVEGTSNPNLYWYRQAAGRGLQLLFYSVGIGQISSEVPQNLSASRPQDRQFILSSKKLLLSDSGFYLCAFNQRGDTEAFFGQGTRLTVV.

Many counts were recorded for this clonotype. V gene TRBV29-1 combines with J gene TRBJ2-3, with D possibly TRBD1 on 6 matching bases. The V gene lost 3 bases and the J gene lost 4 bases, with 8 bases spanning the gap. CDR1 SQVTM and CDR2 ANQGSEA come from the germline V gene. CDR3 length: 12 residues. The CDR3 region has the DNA TGCAGCGTTGACAGGGGAGCAGATACGCAGTATTTT. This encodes CSVDRGADTQYF.

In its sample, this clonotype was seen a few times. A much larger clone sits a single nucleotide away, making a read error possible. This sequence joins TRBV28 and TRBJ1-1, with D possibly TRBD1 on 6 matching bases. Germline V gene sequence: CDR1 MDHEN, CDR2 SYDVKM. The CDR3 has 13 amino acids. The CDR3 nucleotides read TGTACCAGCAATCAGGGGAGGTACACTGAAGCTTTCTTT. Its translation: CTSNQGRYTEAFF.

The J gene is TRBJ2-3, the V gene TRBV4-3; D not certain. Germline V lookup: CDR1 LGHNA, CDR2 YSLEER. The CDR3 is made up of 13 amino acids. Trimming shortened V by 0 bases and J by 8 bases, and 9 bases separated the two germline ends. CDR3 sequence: CASSQDLLVTQYF. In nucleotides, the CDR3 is TGCGCCAGCAGCCAAGACTTGCTAGTTACGCAGTATTTT.

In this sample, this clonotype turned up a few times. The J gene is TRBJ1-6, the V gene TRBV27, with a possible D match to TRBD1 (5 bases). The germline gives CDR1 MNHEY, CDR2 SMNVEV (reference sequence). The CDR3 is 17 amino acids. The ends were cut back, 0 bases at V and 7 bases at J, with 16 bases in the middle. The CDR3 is CASSLSPPAGWNSPLHF. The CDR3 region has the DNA TGTGCCAGCAGTTTATCCCCCCCGGCAGGGTGGAATTCACCCCTCCACTTT.

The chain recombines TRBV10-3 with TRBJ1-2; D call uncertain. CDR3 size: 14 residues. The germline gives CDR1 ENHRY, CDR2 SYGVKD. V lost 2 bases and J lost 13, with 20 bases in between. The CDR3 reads CAISEVPGKHPLTF. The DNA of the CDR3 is TGTGCCATCAGTGAGGTGCCGGGGAAGCACCCGCTCACCTTC.

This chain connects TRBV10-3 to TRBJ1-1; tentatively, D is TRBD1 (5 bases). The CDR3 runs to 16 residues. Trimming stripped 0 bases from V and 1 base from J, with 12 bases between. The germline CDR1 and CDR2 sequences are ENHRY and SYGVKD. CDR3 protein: CAISESAGTKNTEAFF. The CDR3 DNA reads TGTGCCATCAGTGAGTCAGCAGGGACTAAGAACACTGAAGCTTTCTTT.